This TCR beta chain was found in a study of blood T cell repertoires in COVID-19 (dated by TCRdb to 2018 to 2021). Notes on the research overall: The collaborator samples originated in the United States, Italy and Spain and spanned the acute and convalescent phases of COVID-19. The material from the prospective study consisted of cDNA or gDNA derived from T cells, B-cell-depleted T cells, or PBMCs. The dataset comprised deeply sampled blood TCRbeta repertoires from subjects exposed to, actively infected with, or recovered from COVID-19. A freely available public database, intended as a resource for researchers studying the immune response to SARS-CoV-2, is where the repertoires were released. The samples were drawn from two sources: the first 160 participants of the ongoing ImmuneRACE study, and over 1,000 subjects contributed by 6 global collaborators. Sample metadata almost always included a de-identified subject ID, COVID-19 status, age in years and sex. Where HLA class I and class II types were available, the types were taken from metadata supplied by the sample provider, not from assay-based typing.

At one collaborating source in Seattle, patients were enrolled during active infection and were followed longitudinally through the course of disease. Each collaborating institution followed its own protocols to collect whole blood in K2EDTA tubes. Collaborator samples were shipped for TCRbeta analysis as frozen whole blood, isolated PBMCs, or DNA extracted from either sample type. Overall results and qualifications from the work: Clinical and demographic metadata were provided uncurated, with the amount varying by source and participant.

TCRbeta CDR3 regions were amplified from genomic DNA by means of the immunoSEQ Assay, a bias-controlled multiplex PCR. Per the source publication's procedure: The number of nucleated cells in each sample was estimated from the amplification of reference gene primers within the assay. To quantify the absolute abundance of each unique TCRbeta CDR3 rearrangement, sequence reads were collapsed and filtered. For each sample, productive Simpson clonality was calculated as the square root of Simpson's diversity index over productive rearrangements. What TCRdb holds here is the immuneACCESS table cut down to in-frame rearrangements. Part of the clones is not present; checked against another copy, under half of the missing clones reflect an unresolved V gene, and the others are unexplained. That table is the source of V, J and clone size, and D and trimming were worked out from the DNA. The sample table contains around 300,000 clones; only one count was recorded for about nine tenths of them. The ten largest account for around 1.6% of the sample.

Comments on this clone: The clone's antigen remains unknown. The sample holds no much larger clone one base away, and base qualities are not on file.

The CDR3 runs 17 amino acids, cysteine and phenylalanine included. The retained sequence is limited to the CDR3, 51 bases, with the frame set at the first base. CDR1 SGHTS and CDR2 YDEGEE were looked up in the germline V gene. The junction shows trimming of 0 bases on V and 5 bases on J, plus 20 bases between the germline ends. Recombination connected TRBV5-8 to TRBJ1-1, with a weak D call of TRBD1 (5 bases match). Sample: peripheral blood. This TCR derives from a woman aged 25 to 45 with COVID-19, enrolled during active disease. The DNA reads TGTGCCAGCAGCTTGGCCTGGGGGTATAGGAGGGTGACTGAAGCTTTCTTT. Translated, this gives CASSLAWGYRRVTEAFF. The CDR3 plus the reference TRBV5-8 and TRBJ1-1 genes for the other parts give the full variable domain: EAGVTQSPTHLIKTRGQQATLRCSPISGHTSVYWYQQALGLGLQFLLWYDEGEERNRGNFPPRFSGRQFPNYSSELNVNALELEDSALYLCASSLAWGYRRVTEAFFGQGTRLTVV.